The subject of this entry is one T cell receptor (beta chain). Antigen unknown. Trimming removed 5 bases from V and 1 base from J, with 11 bases in between. Germline V lookup: CDR1 LNHDA, CDR2 SQIVND (reference sequence). CDR3 length: 14 amino acids. Assay used: immunoSEQ multiplex PCR; TCRdb lists only in-frame clones, some missing. The data contain around 70,000 clones, around 83% of them singletons. This entry belongs to a study of radiotherapy plus CTLA-4 blockade in lung cancer. In the study overall: The study recorded objective responses in roughly a sixth of patients and disease control in 31%. Study-wide results and limits: Blood saw expansion of tumor-derived TCR clones after radiotherapy plus ipilimumab. Response was reportedly best predicted by early blood T cell clone dynamics, with interferon-beta.

This clonotype was obtained from a human donor with non-small cell lung cancer who had a partial response to radiotherapy plus ipilimumab. This sample comprised peripheral blood, obtained from a patient treated with radiotherapy plus ipilimumab. The rearrangement uses TRBV19 and TRBJ2-5, with a tentative D call TRBD1 (5 bases). CDR3 sequence reads: CASSRQLGQETQYF. The CDR3 nucleotides are TGTGCCAGTAGTCGACAGCTCGGCCAAGAGACCCAGTACTTC.